These 21 T cell receptor beta chains share one sample of origin, sequenced in a study of cytomegalovirus exposure and HLA in healthy donors. PCR involved 60 Vbeta and 13 Jbeta primers. Data came from immunoSEQ multiplex PCR; TCRdb stores just in-frame clones and leaves some out. The data contain over 130,000 clones, around 86% of them singletons. The sample consisted of PBMCs. The receptor set was obtained from a female donor in good health and CMV-seronegative.

About this clone itself: An end of the junction does not agree with germline; a read error may underlie this. The chain joins TRBV10-2 to TRBJ2-2, with D unresolved. The CDR3 extends over 11 amino acids. Germline loops: CDR1 WSHSY, CDR2 SAAADI. CDR3 coding DNA: TGCGCCAGTTCAGACACCGGAGAGCTGTTTTTT. Translation gives CASSDTGELFF.

This chain connects TRBV4-1 to TRBJ2-1; D is undetermined. CDR1 is MGHRA and CDR2 is YSYEKL in the germline V gene. This CDR3 has 13 amino acids. Trimming took off 5 bases at V and 4 bases at J, with 9 bases between the two ends. CDR3 region: CASSEAAYNEQFF. CDR3 coding DNA: TGCGCCAGCAGCGAGGCAGCATACAATGAGCAGTTCTTC.

The V gene is TRBV6-5, the J gene TRBJ2-1, with 12 bases matching TRBD2. The germline CDR1 and CDR2 sequences are MNHEY and SVGAGI. V lost 6 bases to trimming and J lost 6 bases; unmatched junction nucleotides: 6. CDR3 length: 15 amino acids. CDR3 amino acids: CASSPTSGSFNEQFF. For the CDR3, the DNA is TGTGCCAGCAGCCCGACTAGCGGGAGCTTCAATGAGCAGTTCTTC.

The CDR3 reads CSAGERTFTDTQYF. In nucleotides, the CDR3 is TGCAGCGCCGGGGAGCGGACCTTCACAGATACGCAGTATTTT. The chain links TRBV29-1 to TRBJ2-3; perhaps TRBD2 as D (5 bases). Germline CDR1 reads SQVTM; CDR2 reads ANQGSEA. The V gene lost 7 bases and the J gene lost 2 bases, with 16 bases spanning the gap. CDR3 length: 14 amino acids.

This clone was found a few times. This chain joins TRBV28 and TRBJ2-5; weak D call: TRBD2 (7 bases). CDR1 and CDR2 from the germline V gene are MDHEN and SYDVKM. The CDR3 extends over 16 amino acids. Trimming pared 6 bases from V and 4 bases from J, leaving 21 bases between. The CDR3 sequence: CASSPPGGLGGETQYF. For the CDR3, the DNA is TGTGCCAGCAGCCCGCCGGGGGGCCTAGGAGGAGAGACCCAGTACTTC.

The V gene is TRBV6-4, the J gene TRBJ2-5; D not certain. V was clipped by 6 bases and J by 1 base, with 15 bases between them. This CDR3 has 15 residues. CDR1 is MRHNA, CDR2 SNTAGT, per germline. The chain's CDR3 is CASSRISGRQETQYF. The CDR3 DNA is TGTGCCAGCAGCCGAATTTCTGGGCGCCAAGAGACCCAGTACTTC.

The J gene is TRBJ2-1, the V gene TRBV10-1; no firm D call. Between the trimmed V and J ends, which lost 2 bases and 2 bases, there was a span of 10 bases. CDR3 length: 15 amino acids. The germline V gene has CDR1 WNHNN and CDR2 SYGVQD (reference sequence). This CDR3 is CASSESLVPYNEQFF. The DNA of the CDR3 is TGCGCCAGCAGTGAGAGTCTAGTTCCCTACAATGAGCAGTTCTTC.

This clone came up a few times. In DNA form, the CDR3 reads TGCGCCAGCAGCTTCGGCGGGAGGATCGGGACAGATACGCAGTATTTT. It codes for CASSFGGRIGTDTQYF. The genes are TRBV5-1 and TRBJ2-3, with 8 nucleotides matching TRBD2. With V trimmed by 2 bases and J by 3 bases, 8 bases remained unmatched. Germline V gene lookup returns CDR1 SGHRS and CDR2 YFSETQ. The CDR3 totals 16 residues.

This clone occurred a few times. The chain joins TRBV2 to TRBJ2-4; a possible D gene is TRBD2 (6 bases). Per germline, CDR1 SNHLY and CDR2 FYNNEI. Between the trimmed V and J ends, which lost 7 bases and 0 bases, there was a span of 10 bases. The CDR3 has 14 amino acids. The CDR3 DNA reads as TGTGCCAGCAACGAGCGGGCAGCCAAAAACATTCAGTACTTC. The encoded protein is CASNERAAKNIQYF.

CDR3 nucleotides: TGTGCCATCAGTGAGCTTCAGGGGGTAGGCGATGGCTACACCTTC. It yields the protein CAISELQGVGDGYTF. V usage is TRBV10-3 and J usage is TRBJ1-2; 7 bases align to TRBD1. V dropped 2 bases and J dropped 6; count of bases not matched to a gene: 9. The CDR3 has 15 residues. CDR1 ENHRY and CDR2 SYGVKD come from the germline V gene.

This clone has just a few counts. Other DNA sequences from this sample encode an identical CDR3 as well. The chain employs TRBV5-1 and TRBJ2-7, with D tentatively TRBD2 (6 bases). Trimming shortened V by 0 bases and J by 1 base, and 8 bases separated the two germline ends. The CDR3 extends over 14 amino acids. Germline values: CDR1 SGHRS, CDR2 YFSETQ. The CDR3 DNA sequence: TGCGCCAGCAGCTTGGACGGGAGTTCCTACGAGCAGTACTTC. Translated: CASSLDGSSYEQYF.

The rearrangement uses TRBV27 and TRBJ2-5; 11 nucleotides agree with TRBD2. The length of the CDR3 is 16 residues. CDR1 is MNHEY and CDR2 is SMNVEV in the germline V gene (reference sequence). Trimming removed 3 bases from V and 4 bases from J; junction bases left unmatched: 7. CDR3 residues: CASSLGWLAGGETQYF. Written as DNA, the CDR3 is TGTGCCAGCAGTTTGGGTTGGCTAGCGGGAGGAGAGACCCAGTACTTC.

The J gene is TRBJ2-7, the V gene TRBV6-1, with a weak D call TRBD2 (6 bases). Germline lookup yields CDR1 MNHNS and CDR2 SASEGT. The CDR3 sequence is 12 residues long. V lost 6 bases to trimming and J lost 4 bases, with 10 bases between them. The CDR3 region is CASRRLGYEQYF. The CDR3 DNA is TGTGCCAGCAGGCGACTAGGGTACGAGCAGTACTTC.

V is TRBV5-6 and J is TRBJ1-2; 7 bases agree with TRBD1. The V segment lost 3 bases and the J segment 8 bases; nucleotides outside the gene matches: 10. Germline V CDR1 and CDR2: SGHDT, YYEEEE. This CDR3 comprises 14 residues. The CDR3 sequence is CASSSHPTGRGYTF. CDR3 DNA sequence: TGTGCCAGCAGCTCTCACCCGACAGGGCGAGGCTACACCTTC.

CDR3: CAWSVQGGNQPQHF. CDR3 DNA sequence: TGTGCCTGGAGTGTACAGGGGGGCAATCAGCCCCAGCATTTT. The chain is built from TRBV30 and TRBJ1-5; 8 nucleotides align to TRBD1. This CDR3 spans 14 amino acids. Germline values: CDR1 GTSNPN, CDR2 SVGIG (reference sequence). The J segment lost 2 bases and the V segment lost 0 bases, leaving 0 bases of the junction unmatched.

The rearrangement joins TRBV28 to TRBJ1-1, with TRBD1 identical over 10 bases. After removal of 3 bases from V and 10 bases from J, the junction contained 11 bases not matched to a gene. Germline assignment: CDR1 MDHEN and CDR2 SYDVKM. The CDR3 covers 15 residues. Here the CDR3 reads CASSLNPVRTGGAFF. Here the CDR3 DNA reads TGTGCCAGCAGTTTGAATCCGGTCCGGACAGGGGGAGCTTTCTTT.

The genes are TRBV7-3 and TRBJ2-1; 8 bases agree with TRBD2. Germline CDR1 SGHTA, CDR2 FQGTGA. The CDR3 runs to 17 residues. V lost 5 bases, J lost 4 bases, and 13 bases stayed unmatched. Here the CDR3 DNA reads TGTGCCAGCAGCCGGAGTCCGCTAGCGGGTGATTACAATGAGCAGTTCTTC. Translating gives CASSRSPLAGDYNEQFF.

The CDR3 region has the DNA TGTGCCAGCAGCGGACAGTTTACCTACGAGCAGTACTTC. Protein product: CASSGQFTYEQYF. This chain uses TRBV7-9 with TRBJ2-5; TRBD1 is a possible D gene (6 bases). TRBJ2-7 matches the DNA end more closely, so the J call is doubtful. The CDR3 is made up of 13 amino acids. Germline assignment: CDR1 SEHNR and CDR2 FQNEAQ (reference sequence).

The genes are TRBV19 and TRBJ1-5; the D gene is possibly TRBD1 (5 bases). Germline CDR1 and CDR2: LNHDA and SQIVND (reference sequence). The V end lost 3 bases, the J end lost 5 bases, and 11 bases lay between the germline ends. The CDR3 loop spans 14 amino acids. The CDR3 DNA reads TGTGCCAGTAGTATGGGGCAGAGACATCAGCCCCAGCATTTT. Translated: CASSMGQRHQPQHF.

V and J are TRBV7-8 and TRBJ2-5; TRBD2 aligns across 10 bases. Germline CDR1 and CDR2: SGHVS and FQNEAQ. Trimming removed 3 bases from V and 5 bases from J; junction bases left unmatched: 6. This CDR3 comprises 15 residues. The CDR3 nucleotides are TGTGCCAGCAGCTTCCTAGCGGGAGCCGGCGAGACCCAGTACTTC. Protein sequence: CASSFLAGAGETQYF.

The V and J genes are TRBV5-1 and TRBJ2-1; TRBD1 aligns across 12 bases. Germline lookup yields CDR1 SGHRS and CDR2 YFSETQ. V shed 3 bases and J 8 bases; nucleotides not matched to a gene: 6. The CDR3 loop spans 15 amino acids. The CDR3 DNA reads as TGCGCCAGCAGCTATACCGGGACAGGGGGCGATGAGCAGTTCTTC. Amino acids: CASSYTGTGGDEQFF.